A selection of T cell receptor beta chains follows, all from one sample in a study of cytomegalovirus exposure and HLA in healthy donors. The assay was immunoSEQ multiplex PCR, and TCRdb's table has in-frame clones only and misses some. Of 180,000 or so clones in the sample, 65% to 90% were seen once. Sequenced input: PBMCs. All receptors derive from a woman in her 30s in good health and CMV-seronegative. The CDR3 runs from the conserved cysteine through the conserved F or W. A D gene is named only where the DNA matches it firmly.

j_gene	v_gene	d_gene	CDR3nt	CDR3aa
TRBJ2-7	TRBV28	.	TGTGCCAGCAGTTTATGGAACAGCATCTACGAGCAGTACTTC	CASSLWNSIYEQYF
TRBJ1-5	TRBV11-2	TRBD1	TGTGCCAGCAGCGCTTCAGGGGGCGATCAGCCCCAGCATTTT	CASSASGGDQPQHF
TRBJ2-2	TRBV5-1	.	TGCGCCAGCAGCTCAACAGGTACCTGGCTGTTTTTT	CASSSTGTWLFF
TRBJ1-4	TRBV7-8	TRBD1	TGTGCCAGCAGCCCGGGACAGGCGAATTCTAATGAAAAACTGTTTTTT	CASSPGQANSNEKLFF
TRBJ2-5	TRBV30	TRBD1	TGTGCCTGGACTGGACAGGTCCAAGAGACCCAGTACTTC	CAWTGQVQETQYF
TRBJ2-7	TRBV11-2	TRBD1	TGTGCCAGCAGTTTCGGGACAGAATACGAGCAGTACTTC	CASSFGTEYEQYF
TRBJ2-1	TRBV2	.	TGTGCCAGCAGACTGAGGCATTCACATTACAATGAGCAGTTCTTC	CASRLRHSHYNEQFF
TRBJ2-5	TRBV11-2	.	TGTGCCAGCAGCTTAGTACGCGGGGATTTTGGCGAGACCCAGTACTTC	CASSLVRGDFGETQYF
TRBJ1-3	TRBV4-2	TRBD1	TGTGCCAGCAGCCAAGGGACAGGGACATTATATGGAAACACCATATATTTT	CASSQGTGTLYGNTIYF
TRBJ2-7	TRBV5-1	.	TGCGCCAGCCGCTATAGCGGTGGTAGCTCCTACGAGCAGTACTTC	CASRYSGGSSYEQYF
TRBJ1-5	TRBV5-1	TRBD1	TGCGCCAGCAGCCCCGGGACAGGGGGATTTCAGCCCCAGCATTTT	CASSPGTGGFQPQHF
TRBJ1-1	TRBV5-5	.	TGTGCCAGCAGCTTTGGCGCAGGGGCCACTGAAGCTTTCTTT	CASSFGAGATEAFF
TRBJ1-4	TRBV7-9	TRBD1	TGTGCCAGCAGCCCAAGGCCCCGGACAGGGGCCACAACTAATGAAAAACTGTTTTTT	CASSPRPRTGATTNEKLFF